The rows below give T cell receptor beta chains drawn from one sample of a study of blood T cell repertoires in COVID-19. The data were produced by immunoSEQ multiplex PCR, yet TCRdb's version contains in-frame clones alone and is incomplete. The sample contains over 200,000 clones, around four fifths of which appear only once. Input material: peripheral blood. Receptors were obtained from a woman aged 80 or over with active or convalescent COVID-19. Both conserved end residues are part of each CDR3. The order of the fields is clone size, CDR3 length, V gene, D gene, J gene, CDR3 protein, CDR3 DNA. A D gene is named only where the DNA matches it firmly. Only part of the rows carry a size: once, few, many, or a class if the clone is expanded.

-,14,TRBV4-3,-,TRBJ2-7,CASSQQWATYEQYF,TGCGCCAGCAGCCAGCAGTGGGCTACCTACGAGCAGTACTTC
-,14,TRBV7-2,TRBD1,TRBJ2-7,CASTFGTGAYEQYF,TGTGCCAGCACCTTCGGGACAGGGGCCTACGAGCAGTACTTC
-,15,TRBV6-6,TRBD1,TRBJ1-5,CASRPGGFGSQPQHF,TGTGCCAGCAGACCAGGGGGTTTCGGGAGTCAGCCCCAGCATTTT
once,17,TRBV14,TRBD2,TRBJ2-5,CASSQVGSSGRGETQYF,TGTGCCAGCAGCCAAGTAGGGTCTAGCGGGAGAGGAGAGACCCAGTACTTC
few,13,TRBV20-1,TRBD2,TRBJ2-7,CSASSGTQGEQYF,TGCAGTGCTAGTAGCGGGACTCAGGGCGAGCAGTACTTC
-,18,TRBV9,TRBD2,TRBJ2-3,CASSAGLAGGRSTDTQYF,TGTGCCAGCAGCGCGGGACTAGCGGGAGGGCGAAGCACAGATACGCAGTATTTT
-,14,TRBV29-1,-,TRBJ2-3,CSIAVAQQGDTQYF,TGCAGCATTGCAGTAGCACAACAGGGAGATACGCAGTATTTT
-,14,TRBV30,TRBD1,TRBJ1-1,CAWQFQGASTEAFF,TGTGCCTGGCAGTTTCAGGGGGCCAGCACTGAAGCTTTCTTT
few,14,TRBV5-1,TRBD1,TRBJ1-1,CASLQGAGSTEAFF,TGCGCCAGTTTACAGGGGGCCGGGAGCACTGAAGCTTTCTTT
-,12,TRBV19,-,TRBJ1-6,CASSLRNSPLHF,TGTGCCAGTAGTCTCAGGAATTCACCCCTCCACTTT
-,15,TRBV5-1,-,TRBJ2-5,CASTSGGAEGETQYF,TGCGCCAGCACCTCCGGCGGGGCCGAGGGGGAGACCCAGTACTTC
-,14,TRBV20-1,TRBD2,TRBJ2-7,CSASIGGGRNEQYF,TGCAGTGCTAGTATTGGGGGAGGGAGGAACGAGCAGTACTTC
-,17,TRBV4-2,TRBD2,TRBJ2-5,CASSRTSGTSGGETQYF,TGTGCCAGCAGCCGCACTTCCGGGACTAGCGGGGGAGAGACCCAGTACTTC
-,18,TRBV7-2,-,TRBJ2-2,CASSLAPGWGGRTGELFF,TGTGCCAGCAGCTTAGCGCCCGGCTGGGGAGGACGGACCGGGGAGCTGTTTTTT
-,16,TRBV4-1,TRBD1,TRBJ1-4,CASSQRPGQGNEKLFF,TGCGCCAGCAGCCAACGCCCGGGACAGGGGAATGAAAAACTGTTTTTT
-,11,TRBV24-1,TRBD2,TRBJ2-3,CATSGGDTQYF,TGTGCCACCAGCGGGGGGGATACGCAGTATTTT
-,14,TRBV5-1,-,TRBJ1-1,CASSSTGGGTEAFF,TGCGCCAGCAGCTCGACAGGCGGTGGAACTGAAGCTTTCTTT
once,14,TRBV10-3,TRBD2,TRBJ2-5,CAISSTSGGETQYF,TGTGCCATCAGCTCGACTAGCGGGGGGGAGACCCAGTACTTC
few,17,TRBV6-2/TRBV6-3,TRBD2,TRBJ2-2,CASSYPRGSGGLRELFF,TGTGCCAGCAGTTACCCACGGGGCAGCGGGGGTCTCCGGGAGCTGTTTTTT
-,14,TRBV7-2,-,TRBJ2-7,CASSLGRRDYEQYF,TGTGCCAGCAGCTTAGGTAGACGGGACTACGAGCAGTACTTC
-,14,TRBV19,-,TRBJ2-3,CASRTVGGTDTQYF,TGTGCCAGTCGGACGGTCGGGGGCACAGATACGCAGTATTTT
-,14,TRBV24-1,-,TRBJ1-2,CATSDQTGNYGYTF,TGTGCCACCAGTGACCAAACAGGGAACTATGGCTACACCTTC
-,15,TRBV18,-,TRBJ1-4,CASSPPSQGSEKLFF,TGTGCCAGCTCTCCACCGAGTCAGGGGAGCGAAAAACTGTTTTTT
few,13,TRBV2,-,TRBJ1-5,CASSRFVNQPQHF,TGTGCCAGCAGTCGGTTCGTCAATCAGCCCCAGCATTTT
-,14,TRBV28,-,TRBJ1-3,CASQGTSSGNTIYF,TGTGCCAGCCAGGGTACCAGCTCTGGAAACACCATATATTTT
-,16,TRBV5-4,TRBD1,TRBJ2-7,CASSLMGQGGSNEQYF,TGTGCCAGCAGCTTGATGGGACAGGGAGGTTCCAACGAGCAGTACTTC
-,16,TRBV15,TRBD1,TRBJ2-2,CATSRGLGQPAGELFF,TGTGCCACCAGCAGAGGGTTGGGACAGCCCGCCGGGGAGCTGTTTTTT
once,16,TRBV15,TRBD2,TRBJ2-3,CATSRELAGATDTQYF,TGTGCCACCAGCAGAGAACTAGCGGGGGCCACAGATACGCAGTATTTT
-,18,TRBV4-2,TRBD2,TRBJ2-5,CASSQDALAGGIQETQYF,TGTGCCAGCAGCCAAGATGCACTAGCGGGGGGGATACAAGAGACCCAGTACTTC
-,15,TRBV7-3,-,TRBJ2-1,CASSANRDSFNEQFF,TGTGCCAGCAGCGCCAACCGGGACTCTTTCAATGAGCAGTTCTTC
-,15,TRBV3-1/TRBV3-2,TRBD2,TRBJ2-7,CASSQDRTSGRIQYF,TGTGCCAGCAGCCAAGATAGAACTAGCGGGAGGATCCAGTACTTC
-,14,TRBV11-2,TRBD2,TRBJ2-7,CASSYSGGIYEQYF,TGTGCCAGCAGCTACAGCGGGGGTATATACGAGCAGTACTTC
-,13,TRBV20-1,-,TRBJ2-3,CSASSQATDTQYF,TGCAGTGCTAGTAGCCAGGCGACAGATACGCAGTATTTT
-,15,TRBV6-2/TRBV6-3,TRBD2,TRBJ2-7,CASSAGLAGVDEQYF,TGTGCCAGCAGTGCAGGACTAGCGGGAGTGGACGAGCAGTACTTC
few,13,TRBV6-5,-,TRBJ1-2,CASSPGVVGGYTF,TGTGCCAGCAGCCCCGGAGTTGTCGGTGGCTACACCTTC
-,15,TRBV28,TRBD1,TRBJ2-5,CASKTGGNNQETQYF,TGTGCCAGCAAAACAGGGGGCAACAACCAAGAGACCCAGTACTTC
-,14,TRBV5-6,-,TRBJ2-1,CASTIPGQNNEQFF,TGTGCCAGCACCATCCCGGGACAAAACAATGAGCAGTTCTTC
-,16,TRBV29-1,TRBD2,TRBJ2-2,CSVEETSGRAGGELFF,TGCAGCGTTGAAGAGACTAGCGGGAGGGCCGGTGGGGAGCTGTTTTTT
-,15,TRBV11-2,TRBD1,TRBJ1-1,CASSPRQGSNTEAFF,TGTGCCAGCAGCCCTCGACAGGGGTCGAACACTGAAGCTTTCTTT